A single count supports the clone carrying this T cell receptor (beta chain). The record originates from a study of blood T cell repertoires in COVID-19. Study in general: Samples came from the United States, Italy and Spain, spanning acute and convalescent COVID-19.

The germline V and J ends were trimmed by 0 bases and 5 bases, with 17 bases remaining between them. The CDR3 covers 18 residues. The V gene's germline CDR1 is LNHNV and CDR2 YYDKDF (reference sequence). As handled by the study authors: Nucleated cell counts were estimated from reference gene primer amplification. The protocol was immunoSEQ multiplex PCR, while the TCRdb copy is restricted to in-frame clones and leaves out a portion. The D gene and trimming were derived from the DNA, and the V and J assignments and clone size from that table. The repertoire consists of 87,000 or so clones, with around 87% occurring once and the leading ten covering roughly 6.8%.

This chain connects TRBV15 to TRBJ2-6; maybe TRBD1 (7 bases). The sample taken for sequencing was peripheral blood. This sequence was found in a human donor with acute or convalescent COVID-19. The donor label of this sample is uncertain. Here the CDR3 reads CATSRDAGQTVRANVLTF. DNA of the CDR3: TGTGCCACCAGCAGAGATGCGGGACAGACCGTTAGGGCCAACGTCCTGACTTTC.